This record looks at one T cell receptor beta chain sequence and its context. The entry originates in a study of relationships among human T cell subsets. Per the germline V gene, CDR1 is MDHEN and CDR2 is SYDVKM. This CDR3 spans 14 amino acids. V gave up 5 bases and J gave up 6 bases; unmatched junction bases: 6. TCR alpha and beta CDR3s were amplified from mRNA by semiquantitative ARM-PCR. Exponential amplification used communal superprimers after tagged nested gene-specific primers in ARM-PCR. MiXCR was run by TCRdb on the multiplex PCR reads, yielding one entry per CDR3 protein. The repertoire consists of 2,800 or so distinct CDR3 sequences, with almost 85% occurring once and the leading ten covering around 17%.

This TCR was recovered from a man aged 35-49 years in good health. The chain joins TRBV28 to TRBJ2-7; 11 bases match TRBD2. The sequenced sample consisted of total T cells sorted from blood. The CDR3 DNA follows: TGTGCCAGCAGTCCCACTAGCGGGAGAGTCGAGCAGTACTTC. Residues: CASSPTSGRVEQYF.